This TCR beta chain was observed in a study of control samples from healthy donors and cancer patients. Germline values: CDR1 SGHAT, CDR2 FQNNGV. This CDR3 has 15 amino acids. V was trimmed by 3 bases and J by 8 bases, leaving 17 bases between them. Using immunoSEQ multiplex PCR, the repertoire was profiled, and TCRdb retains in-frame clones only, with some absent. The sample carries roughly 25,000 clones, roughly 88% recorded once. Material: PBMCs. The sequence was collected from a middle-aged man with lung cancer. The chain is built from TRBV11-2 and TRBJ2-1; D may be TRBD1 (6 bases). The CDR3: CASSLNLGGIDEQFF. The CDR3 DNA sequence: TGTGCCAGCAGCTTGAACCTAGGGGGTATAGATGAGCAGTTCTTC.